Listed below are T cell receptor beta chains from one sample, sequenced in a study of cytomegalovirus exposure and HLA in healthy donors. Clones were read by immunoSEQ multiplex PCR, and TCRdb kept only the in-frame ones, dropping some. The sample contains about 64,000 clones, under 80% of which appear only once. Sequenced material: PBMCs. These receptors all stem from a male donor in good health and CMV-seropositive. The CDR3 runs from the conserved cysteine through the conserved F or W. The size field is filled for only some rows; it gives once, few, many or a size class.

clone_size: NA; cdr3_length: 15; v_call: TRBV5-5; cdr3_aa: CASSPRGTGSDEQFF
clone_size: NA; cdr3_length: 14; v_call: TRBV10-3; cdr3_aa: CAISARQGNSPLHF
clone_size: few; cdr3_length: 14; v_call: TRBV2; cdr3_aa: CASSELTVQETQYF
clone_size: NA; cdr3_length: 14; v_call: TRBV4-2; cdr3_aa: CASSQDFRGTEAFF
clone_size: NA; cdr3_length: 13; v_call: TRBV14; cdr3_aa: CASSQRYAAEAFF
clone_size: NA; cdr3_length: 16; v_call: TRBV13; cdr3_aa: CASSLRLAGGPGEQFF
clone_size: NA; cdr3_length: 17; v_call: TRBV7-3; cdr3_aa: CASRSTLLAGTTYEQYF
clone_size: once; cdr3_length: 15; v_call: TRBV4-2; cdr3_aa: CASSQQTGETYEQYF
clone_size: NA; cdr3_length: 14; v_call: TRBV12-5; cdr3_aa: CASGLESGRYEQYF
clone_size: NA; cdr3_length: 13; v_call: TRBV7-2; cdr3_aa: CASSLEASQKLFF
clone_size: NA; cdr3_length: 15; v_call: TRBV6-5; cdr3_aa: CASSFSGGARDTQYF
clone_size: few; cdr3_length: 15; v_call: TRBV10-3; cdr3_aa: CAISGQQGRHQPQHF
clone_size: NA; cdr3_length: 14; v_call: TRBV7-8; cdr3_aa: CASSIQGRVDGYTF
clone_size: NA; cdr3_length: 16; v_call: TRBV30; cdr3_aa: CAWSPTGWRFGSPLHF
clone_size: NA; cdr3_length: 14; v_call: TRBV4-1; cdr3_aa: CASRRQGAADTQYF
clone_size: NA; cdr3_length: 14; v_call: TRBV18; cdr3_aa: CASSPAGSYNEQFF
clone_size: few; cdr3_length: 15; v_call: TRBV7-9; cdr3_aa: CASSSGTGDTGELFF
clone_size: NA; cdr3_length: 14; v_call: TRBV2; cdr3_aa: CASSVAAGYNEQFF
clone_size: NA; cdr3_length: 13; v_call: TRBV27; cdr3_aa: CASSPGSGNTIYF
clone_size: NA; cdr3_length: 15; v_call: TRBV11-1; cdr3_aa: CASSLMTVLTDTQYF
clone_size: few; cdr3_length: 15; v_call: TRBV4-3; cdr3_aa: CASSRERGVNTEAFF
clone_size: once; cdr3_length: 13; v_call: TRBV30; cdr3_aa: CAWSEARRYEAFF
clone_size: NA; cdr3_length: 15; v_call: TRBV6-5; cdr3_aa: CATQATGASSYEQYF
clone_size: NA; cdr3_length: 20; v_call: TRBV11-3; cdr3_aa: CASRLRRDRGVSLTGYEQYF
clone_size: few; cdr3_length: 14; v_call: TRBV28; cdr3_aa: CASSWTGVQETQYF
clone_size: NA; cdr3_length: 12; v_call: TRBV19; cdr3_aa: CASNSYNQPQHF
clone_size: NA; cdr3_length: 14; v_call: TRBV19; cdr3_aa: CASSIERGHHIQYF
clone_size: NA; cdr3_length: 15; v_call: TRBV4-1; cdr3_aa: CASSQDGTSVPTQYF
clone_size: NA; cdr3_length: 13; v_call: TRBV7-7; cdr3_aa: CASSLEGQQTQYF
clone_size: NA; cdr3_length: 15; v_call: TRBV4-3; cdr3_aa: CASSQDGEAYNEQFF
clone_size: NA; cdr3_length: 16; v_call: TRBV6-5; cdr3_aa: CASSYSRQTYNSPLHF
clone_size: NA; cdr3_length: 14; v_call: TRBV4-1; cdr3_aa: CASSPTAGGYGYTF
clone_size: NA; cdr3_length: 16; v_call: TRBV19; cdr3_aa: CASGKRDRGRAGELFF
clone_size: NA; cdr3_length: 15; v_call: TRBV2; cdr3_aa: CASRSYLDRTGELFF
clone_size: NA; cdr3_length: 15; v_call: TRBV7-9; cdr3_aa: CASIESGGSSYEQYF
clone_size: NA; cdr3_length: 15; v_call: TRBV18; cdr3_aa: CASSLQDHSNQPQHF
clone_size: NA; cdr3_length: 14; v_call: TRBV5-1; cdr3_aa: CASSLRSPATEAFF
clone_size: once; cdr3_length: 15; v_call: TRBV5-6; cdr3_aa: CASRDLGGSNYGYTF
clone_size: NA; cdr3_length: 15; v_call: TRBV19; cdr3_aa: CASTPTIAFHYGYTF
clone_size: NA; cdr3_length: 16; v_call: TRBV6-4; cdr3_aa: CASSDSATGDTDTQYF
clone_size: NA; cdr3_length: 16; v_call: TRBV11-2; cdr3_aa: CASSSVDRGLGTEAFF
clone_size: NA; cdr3_length: 17; v_call: TRBV6-1; cdr3_aa: CASSEGAGLIGVNGYTF
clone_size: NA; cdr3_length: 16; v_call: TRBV7-9; cdr3_aa: CASSLGGARRDQPQHF
clone_size: few; cdr3_length: 16; v_call: TRBV27; cdr3_aa: CASSPQGWRMNTEAFF
clone_size: NA; cdr3_length: 15; v_call: TRBV27; cdr3_aa: CASRLRQGVNQPQHF
clone_size: NA; cdr3_length: 11; v_call: TRBV20-1; cdr3_aa: CPGESNQPQHF
clone_size: NA; cdr3_length: 22; v_call: TRBV9; cdr3_aa: CASSPHSMGTSGGTSSYNEQFF
clone_size: NA; cdr3_length: 12; v_call: TRBV30; cdr3_aa: CAWSRPSSPLHF
clone_size: NA; cdr3_length: 14; v_call: TRBV29-1; cdr3_aa: CSVERAGLTDTQYF
clone_size: NA; cdr3_length: 16; v_call: TRBV12-5; cdr3_aa: CASGLVGGVNTGELFF